This TCR beta chain is drawn from a study of PD-L1 blockade in urothelial cancer (dated by TCRdb to about 2017). In terms of the full investigation: All patients started therapy in about 2014 and received atezolizumab 1,200 mg intravenously every 3 weeks. In the same patients who had TCR sequencing, pretreatment tumors also underwent whole exome sequencing and RNA sequencing. Blood samples were analyzed at 3 weeks after treatment start (second dose) and at 6 weeks after treatment start. An exploratory multi-omic analysis was conducted of the somatic, immune and clinical correlates of response to PD-L1 blockade with atezolizumab in urothelial cancer. Blood samples gave median yields of approximately 130,000 T cells and over 80,000 unique TCRs, along with a median clonality of approximately 0.08. Eight to ten patients achieved durable clinical benefit and some 20 did not. About 90% of the 29 patients were identified as males with urothelial cancer of bladder origin, and a prior smoking history was reported by 18 of 29 patients. Durable clinical benefit was defined as progression-free survival longer than 6 months, and TCR features were also tested against progression-free and overall survival. Patients had an ECOG performance status of 0 or 1 and had received between 0 and 3 prior chemotherapy regimens. Pretreatment tumor samples and matched peripheral blood, collected serially before and after atezolizumab treatment, underwent TCR sequencing. Pretreatment blood TCR-seq was available for nearly 30 patients, at least one posttreatment blood collection was obtained for some 24 patients, and tumor TCR-seq was available for some 24 patients.

A total of approximately 27 patients with locally advanced or metastatic urothelial carcinoma, treated at Memorial Sloan Kettering on a trial protocol, made up the cohort. Peripheral blood mononuclear cells were collected from each patient pretreatment and during treatment, giving between 1 and 8 total time points per patient. The Qiagen DNeasy Blood extraction kit was used to purify genomic DNA from total PBMCs and tumor samples. PBMCs were collected pretreatment and during treatment and were isolated and stored as previously described. Points on this clone: The target of this receptor is not known. No base-level quality is on record; no much larger clone is a single base apart.

Here is what the overall study found, with its caveats: Small sample size (n ≈ 29) and many exploratory analyses mean the results are intended to be hypothesis-generating. Improved progression-free and overall survival was found to be associated with pretreatment peripheral blood TCR clonality below the median. Patients with durable benefit showed greater expansion of tumor-associated TCR clones in peripheral blood 3 weeks after starting treatment (n of about 22, p = 0.022).

Each PCR received spiked-in synthetic TCR analog templates so that absolute template abundance could be estimated from read counts. The immunoSEQ assay was used to amplify TCRbeta CDR3 regions from genomic DNA with bias-controlled V and J gene primers. Sequencing of rearranged TCRbeta segments was done at approximately 20X coverage. In the paper's pipeline: Clustering was used to correct sequencing errors, and CDR3s were annotated against IMGT so that V, D and J genes could be assigned. Downstream analyses used only productive TCRbeta rearrangements, leaving out any out-of-frame or stop-codon sequences. Clonality was computed as one minus Shannon entropy normalized by the log of the number of unique productive sequences. Fisher's exact test with Benjamini-Hochberg correction, at a threshold of adjusted p below 0.01, was used to find clones that differed between time points or between blood and tumor. This immuneACCESS table, as held by TCRdb, lists in-frame sequences with V and J called but not all clones. Of the missing ones, under half trace to an unresolved V gene in checked studies; the others have no known cause. V and J calls and clone size are copied from that table; D and trimming were computed from the DNA. The sample contains roughly 48,000 clones, approximately 84% of them found a single time. Jointly, the top ten make up about 6% of the sample.

Trimming takes 1 base off V and 6 bases off J; junction bases not matched to a gene: 6. Reading the germline V gene gives CDR1 MGHRA and CDR2 YSYEKL. The CDR3 holds 14 amino acids from the cysteine to the phenylalanine. Only the CDR3 DNA is retained, 42 bases long and in frame from the first base. This TCR was recovered from a man aged 40-49 years with urothelial cancer. The chain was built from TRBV4-1 and TRBJ2-7; 7 bases in the junction line up with TRBD2. This specimen consisted of PBMCs, obtained around atezolizumab (anti-PD-L1) treatment. The sequenced DNA: TGCGCCAGCAGCCAAGCGGGAGGTCCGTCCGAGCAGTACTTC. Its translation is CASSQAGGPSEQYF.